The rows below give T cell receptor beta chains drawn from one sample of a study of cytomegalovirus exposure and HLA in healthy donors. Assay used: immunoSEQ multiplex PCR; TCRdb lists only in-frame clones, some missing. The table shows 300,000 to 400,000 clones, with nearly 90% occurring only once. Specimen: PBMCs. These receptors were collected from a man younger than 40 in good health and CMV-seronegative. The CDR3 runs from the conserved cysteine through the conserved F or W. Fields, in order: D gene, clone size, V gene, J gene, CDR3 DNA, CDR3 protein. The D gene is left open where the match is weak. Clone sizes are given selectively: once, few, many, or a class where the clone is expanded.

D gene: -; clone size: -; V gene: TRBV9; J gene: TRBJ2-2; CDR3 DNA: TGTGCCAGCAGCCCCGGTAGGGGCTACACCGGGGAGCTGTTTTTT; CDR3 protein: CASSPGRGYTGELFF
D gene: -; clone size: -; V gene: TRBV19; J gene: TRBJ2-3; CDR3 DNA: TGTGCCAGTAGTAACACAGAAGTCAGCACAGATACGCAGTATTTT; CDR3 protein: CASSNTEVSTDTQYF
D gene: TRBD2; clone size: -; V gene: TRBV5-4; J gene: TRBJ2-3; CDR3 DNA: TGTGCCAGCAGCGGCGCCGGGGGGGCCGGCACAGATACGCAGTATTTT; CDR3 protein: CASSGAGGAGTDTQYF
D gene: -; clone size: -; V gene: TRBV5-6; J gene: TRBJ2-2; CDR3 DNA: TGTGCCAGCAGCTTGTACGGTACCACCGGGGAGCTGTTTTTT; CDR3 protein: CASSLYGTTGELFF
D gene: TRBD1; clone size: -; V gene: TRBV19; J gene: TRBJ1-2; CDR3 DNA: TGTGCCAGTAGAACAGGGACAGGGGAGGACTACACCTTC; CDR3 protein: CASRTGTGEDYTF
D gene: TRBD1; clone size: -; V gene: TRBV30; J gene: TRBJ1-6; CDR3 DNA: TGTGCCTGGAGTGGGAACAGGGGAAAAAATTCACCCCTCCACTTT; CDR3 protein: CAWSGNRGKNSPLHF
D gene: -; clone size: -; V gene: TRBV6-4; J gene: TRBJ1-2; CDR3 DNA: TGTGCCAGCCCTGACAGGAAAAACTATGGCTACACCTTC; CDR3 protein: CASPDRKNYGYTF
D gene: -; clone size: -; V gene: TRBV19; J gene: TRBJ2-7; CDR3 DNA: TGTGCCAGTAGTATCGAGGGATGGCACGAGCAGTACTTC; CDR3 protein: CASSIEGWHEQYF
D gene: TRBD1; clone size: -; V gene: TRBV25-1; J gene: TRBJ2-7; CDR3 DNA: TGTGCCAGCAGGGGGCCGGGACAGGGGAGCTACGAGCAGTACTTC; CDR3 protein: CASRGPGQGSYEQYF
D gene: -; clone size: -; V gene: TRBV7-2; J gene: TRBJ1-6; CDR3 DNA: TGTGCCAGCAGCTTAGTGGGGAGCTCCTATAATTCACCCCTCCACTTT; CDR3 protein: CASSLVGSSYNSPLHF
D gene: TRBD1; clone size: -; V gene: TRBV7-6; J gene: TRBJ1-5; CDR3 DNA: TGTGCCAGCAGCCCGACAGGGTTCGGCAATCAGCCCCAGCATTTT; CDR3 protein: CASSPTGFGNQPQHF
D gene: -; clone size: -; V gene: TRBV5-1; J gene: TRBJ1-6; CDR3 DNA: TGCGCCAGCCGAGAGGACAGAAAGAATTCACCCCTCCACTTT; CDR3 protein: CASREDRKNSPLHF
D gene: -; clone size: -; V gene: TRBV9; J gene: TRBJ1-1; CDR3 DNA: TGTGCCAGCAGCGTCCCGGGAGCGAACACTGAAGCTTTCTTT; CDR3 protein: CASSVPGANTEAFF
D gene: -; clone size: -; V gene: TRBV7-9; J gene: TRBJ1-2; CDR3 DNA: TGTGCCAGCAGCGCCTTCACAAGTAACTATGGCTACACCTTC; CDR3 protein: CASSAFTSNYGYTF
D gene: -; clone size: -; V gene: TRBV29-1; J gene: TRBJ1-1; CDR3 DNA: TGCAGCGTTGGGAGGGAGAACACTGAAGCTTTCTTT; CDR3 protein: CSVGRENTEAFF
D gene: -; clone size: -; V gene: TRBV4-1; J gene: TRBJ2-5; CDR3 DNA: TGCGCCAGCAGACGGATTCTGTCAGGATCCCAAGAGACCCAGTACTTC; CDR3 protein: CASRRILSGSQETQYF
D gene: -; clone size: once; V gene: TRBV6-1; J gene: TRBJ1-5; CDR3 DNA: TGTGCCAGCAGCCTAGAGGATAGCAATCAGCCCCAGCATTTT; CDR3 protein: CASSLEDSNQPQHF
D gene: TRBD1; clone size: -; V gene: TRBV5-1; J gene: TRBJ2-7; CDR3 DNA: TGCGCCAGCAGCTTGGCCGGACAGGGGTGGTACGAGCAGTACTTC; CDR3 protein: CASSLAGQGWYEQYF
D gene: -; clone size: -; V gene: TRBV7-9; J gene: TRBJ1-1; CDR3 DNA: TGTGCCAGCAGCTATAGGAACACTGAAGCTTTCTTT; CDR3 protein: CASSYRNTEAFF
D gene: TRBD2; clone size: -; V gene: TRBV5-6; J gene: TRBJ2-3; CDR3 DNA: TGTGCCAGCAGGCGGACTAGCGGGGGGACAGATACGCAGTATTTT; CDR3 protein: CASRRTSGGTDTQYF
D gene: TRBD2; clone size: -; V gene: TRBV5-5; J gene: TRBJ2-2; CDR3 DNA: TGTGCCAGCAGCCACCCTAGCGGGGGAGCTACCGGGGAGCTGTTTTTT; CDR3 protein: CASSHPSGGATGELFF
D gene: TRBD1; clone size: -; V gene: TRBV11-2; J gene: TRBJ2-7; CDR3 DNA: TGTGCCAGCAGCTGGGGACAGGGAGCAGGAAACGAGCAGTACTTC; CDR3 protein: CASSWGQGAGNEQYF
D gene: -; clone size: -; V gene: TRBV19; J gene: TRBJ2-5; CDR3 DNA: TGTGCCAGTAGTTTCCGGGGGGCCGGGGAGACCCAGTACTTC; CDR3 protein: CASSFRGAGETQYF
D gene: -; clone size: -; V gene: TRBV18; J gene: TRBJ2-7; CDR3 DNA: TGTGCCAGCTCGAATAGAGACAGCCCCGAGCAGTACTTC; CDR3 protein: CASSNRDSPEQYF
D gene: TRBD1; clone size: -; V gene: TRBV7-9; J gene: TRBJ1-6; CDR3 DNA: TGTGCCAGCAGCTTCCCGGGACAGGGAAGTTCACCCCTCCACTTT; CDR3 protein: CASSFPGQGSSPLHF
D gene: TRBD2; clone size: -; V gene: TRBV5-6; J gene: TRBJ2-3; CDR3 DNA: TGTGCCAGCAGCTTGGGGGAGGGGATGGGCACAGATACGCAGTATTTT; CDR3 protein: CASSLGEGMGTDTQYF
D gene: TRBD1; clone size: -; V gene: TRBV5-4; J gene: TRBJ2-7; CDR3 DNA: TGTGCCAGCAGCACGGGACAGGGGGGATACGAGCAGTACTTC; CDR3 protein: CASSTGQGGYEQYF
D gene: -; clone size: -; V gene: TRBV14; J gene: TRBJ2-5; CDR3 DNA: TGTGCCAGCAGCCAACTGACTAGAGGCGAGACCCAGTACTTC; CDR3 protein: CASSQLTRGETQYF
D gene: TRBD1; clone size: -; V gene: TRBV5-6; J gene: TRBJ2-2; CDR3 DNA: TGTGCCAGCTACCTGCAGGGGGCCGGGGAGCTGTTTTTT; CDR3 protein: CASYLQGAGELFF
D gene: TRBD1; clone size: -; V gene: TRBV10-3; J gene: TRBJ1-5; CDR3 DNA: TGTGCCATCAGCCAGGGACAGGGGGACCAGCCCCAGCATTTT; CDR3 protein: CAISQGQGDQPQHF
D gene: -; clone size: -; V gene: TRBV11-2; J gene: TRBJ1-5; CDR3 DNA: TGTGCCAGCAGCCCCGGGGGAGGTAACAATCAGCCCCAGCATTTT; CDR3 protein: CASSPGGGNNQPQHF
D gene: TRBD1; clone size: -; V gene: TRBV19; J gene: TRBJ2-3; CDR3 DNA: TGTGCCAGTAGGGGACAGGAGCGCACAGATACGCAGTATTTT; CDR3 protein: CASRGQERTDTQYF